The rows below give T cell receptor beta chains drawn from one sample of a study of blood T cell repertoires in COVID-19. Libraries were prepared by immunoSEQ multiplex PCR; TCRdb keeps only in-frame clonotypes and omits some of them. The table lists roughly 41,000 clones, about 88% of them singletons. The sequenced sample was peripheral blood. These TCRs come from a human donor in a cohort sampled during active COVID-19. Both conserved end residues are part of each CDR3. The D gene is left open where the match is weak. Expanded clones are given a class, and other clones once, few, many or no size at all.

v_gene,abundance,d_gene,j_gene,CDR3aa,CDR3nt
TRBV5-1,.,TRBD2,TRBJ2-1,CASSLGASGIRNEQFF,TGCGCCAGCAGCTTGGGGGCTAGCGGGATTCGAAATGAGCAGTTCTTC
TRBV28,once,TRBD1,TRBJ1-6,CASSRDRTYNSPLHF,TGTGCCAGCTCCCGGGACAGGACCTATAATTCACCCCTCCACTTT
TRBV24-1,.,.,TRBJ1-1,CATSEGGGYTEAFF,TGTGCCACCAGTGAAGGGGGAGGGTACACTGAAGCTTTCTTT
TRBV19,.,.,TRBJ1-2,CASSTSGGLNYGYTF,TGTGCCAGTAGTACTTCGGGAGGATTAAACTATGGCTACACCTTC
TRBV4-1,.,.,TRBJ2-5,CASSQVGGRQETQYF,TGCGCCAGCAGCCAAGTTGGCGGGCGCCAAGAGACCCAGTACTTC
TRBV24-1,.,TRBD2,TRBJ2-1,CATSDEGLAMKQFF,TGTGCCACCAGTGATGAAGGACTAGCTATGAAGCAGTTCTTC
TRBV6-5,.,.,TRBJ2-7,CASTLIPGVHEQYF,TGTGCCAGCACCCTGATTCCGGGGGTGCACGAGCAGTACTTC
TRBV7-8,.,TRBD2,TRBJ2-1,CASSLGTSTYNEQFF,TGTGCCAGCAGCTTAGGGACTAGCACCTACAATGAGCAGTTCTTC
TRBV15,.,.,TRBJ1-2,CATSREVFTAYGYTF,TGTGCCACCAGCAGAGAAGTCTTTACAGCCTATGGCTACACCTTC
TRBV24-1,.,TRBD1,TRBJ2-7,CATSEAGTGSDEQYF,TGTGCCACCAGTGAGGCGGGGACAGGGTCGGACGAGCAGTACTTC
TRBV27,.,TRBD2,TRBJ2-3,CASSSSGTSGRGEYF,TGTGCCAGCAGTTCCTCCGGGACTAGCGGGAGGGGAGAGTATTTT
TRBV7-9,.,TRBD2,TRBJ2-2,CASSSGLAGNTGELFF,TGTGCCAGCAGCTCCGGACTAGCGGGGAACACCGGGGAGCTGTTTTTT
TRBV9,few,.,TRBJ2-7,CASSERGLAQEQYF,TGTGCCAGCAGCGAGAGGGGACTGGCCCAGGAGCAGTACTTC
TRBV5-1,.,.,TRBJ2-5,CASSLGVSGNQETQYF,TGCGCCAGCAGCTTGGGGGTTAGCGGAAATCAAGAGACCCAGTACTTC
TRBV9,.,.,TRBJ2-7,CASSVEITAGGEQYF,TGTGCCAGCAGCGTAGAGATAACGGCCGGCGGCGAGCAGTACTTC
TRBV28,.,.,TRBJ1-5,CASSPLGRQPQHF,TGTGCCAGCAGCCCATTGGGCAGACAGCCCCAGCATTTT
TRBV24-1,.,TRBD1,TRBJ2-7,CATSDRDRSYEQYF,TGTGCCACCAGTGACCGGGACAGGTCCTACGAGCAGTACTTC
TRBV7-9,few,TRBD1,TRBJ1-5,CASSLGQGNQPQHF,TGTGCCAGCAGCTTAGGACAGGGAAATCAGCCCCAGCATTTT
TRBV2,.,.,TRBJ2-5,CASGRETQYF,TGTGCCAGCGGTCGGGAGACCCAGTACTTC
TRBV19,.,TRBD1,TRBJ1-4,CASKITGGSNEKLFF,TGTGCCAGTAAGATAACAGGGGGTAGTAATGAAAAACTGTTTTTT
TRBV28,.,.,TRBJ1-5,CASSFQGLSGQPQHF,TGTGCCAGCAGTTTTCAGGGGCTCTCCGGCCAGCCCCAGCATTTT
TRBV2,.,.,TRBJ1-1,CASSVGGEAFF,TGTGCCAGCAGTGTCGGGGGGGAAGCTTTCTTT
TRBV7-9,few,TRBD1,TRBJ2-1,CASSTGTAYNEQFF,TGTGCCAGCAGCACAGGGACAGCCTACAATGAGCAGTTCTTC
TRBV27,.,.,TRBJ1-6,CASGSRGTYAPLHF,TGTGCCAGCGGCTCTAGGGGGACGTACGCACCCCTCCACTTT
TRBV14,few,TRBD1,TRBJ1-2,CASSNKGQGYGYTF,TGTGCCAGCAGCAATAAGGGACAGGGCTATGGCTACACCTTC
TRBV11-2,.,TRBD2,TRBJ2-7,CASSSAGGLAGYEQYF,TGTGCCAGCAGCTCCGCAGGAGGACTAGCGGGATACGAGCAGTACTTC
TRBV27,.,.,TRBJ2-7,CASSPSGGLPPNEQYF,TGTGCCAGCAGTCCATCCGGCGGCCTCCCTCCTAACGAGCAGTACTTC
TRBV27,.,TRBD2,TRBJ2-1,CASSLTAGAYNEQFF,TGTGCCAGCAGTTTAACAGCGGGGGCCTACAATGAGCAGTTCTTC
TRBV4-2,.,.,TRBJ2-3,CASSQEEGVPADTQYF,TGTGCCAGCAGCCAAGAAGAGGGAGTTCCGGCAGATACGCAGTATTTT
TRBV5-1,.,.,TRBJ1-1,CASSPRPDRMNTEAFF,TGCGCCAGCAGCCCTCGACCCGACAGGATGAACACTGAAGCTTTCTTT
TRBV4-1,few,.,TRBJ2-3,CASSQQPTIGDTQYF,TGCGCCAGCAGCCAACAGCCGACAATTGGAGATACGCAGTATTTT
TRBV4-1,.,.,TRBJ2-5,CASSQASGLQETQYF,TGCGCCAGCAGCCAAGCGAGCGGGCTACAAGAGACCCAGTACTTC
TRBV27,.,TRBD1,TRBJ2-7,CASSFGTGNTYEQYF,TGTGCCAGCAGTTTTGGGACAGGGAATACCTACGAGCAGTACTTC